This TCR beta chain was profiled in a study of blood T cells in healthy people across ages. About this clonotype: Its antigen is as yet unknown.

The germline gives CDR1 SGHTA, CDR2 FQGNSA. CDR3 length: 15 amino acids. Trimming removed 2 bases from V and 2 bases from J, with 10 bases in between. Study results and caveats: Diversity estimated from one million T cells was considered an underestimate. Greater diversity and more naive CD4+ cells were seen in long-lived donors than in aged donors. Naive T cell percentage showed a strong correlation with the diversity of TCR beta.

A sample-barcoded 5' primer and a J-beta primer mix were used in a second PCR of about 7 to 12 cycles. The authors tagged each cDNA molecule using a template-switch adaptor with 12 random nucleotides. MiXCR, applied by TCRdb to the 5' RACE reads, yields one record per CDR3 protein. The sample lists some 860,000 distinct CDR3 sequences; around 50% were seen once. The chain employs TRBV7-2 and TRBJ2-1; D might be TRBD2 (6 bases). The sequenced sample consisted of blood. The receptor was derived from a man aged 35 to 55 in good health. The chain's CDR3 is CASSLTRGAYNEQFF. In DNA, the CDR3 is TGTGCCAGCAGCTTAACTCGCGGGGCCTACAATGAGCAGTTCTTC.